This entry describes one T cell receptor (beta chain). Its antigen is still unknown. Use of 60 Vbeta and 13 Jbeta primers characterized the PCR. Profiled with immunoSEQ multiplex PCR; TCRdb holds only in-frame clones, not every one. The repertoire holds 130,000 to 150,000 clones, with around four fifths as singletons. This sample was included in a study of cytomegalovirus exposure and HLA in healthy donors. Study-wide points: Most sequenced TCRs were rare (though some public TCRs occurred in many donors).

V lost 5 bases and J 1 base, leaving 8 bases between the germline ends. The germline gives CDR1 MNHEY, CDR2 SMNVEV (reference sequence). There are 13 residues in the CDR3. Every donor was a healthy person donating bone marrow. This chain links TRBV27 with TRBJ1-2; D ambiguous. Sequencing was performed on PBMCs. The sequence was collected from a female donor in good health and CMV-seronegative. CDR3 amino acids: CASSQTYNYGYTF. CDR3 sequence (DNA): TGTGCCAGCAGTCAGACTTATAACTATGGCTACACCTTC.